This T cell receptor (beta chain) was sequenced for a study of blood T cell repertoires in COVID-19. Study at large: Samples representing acute and convalescent COVID-19 were sourced from the United States, Italy and Spain. Nucleic acid was either cDNA or gDNA, and it came from T cells, B-cell-depleted T cells, or PBMCs.

In the study's own analysis: How many nucleated cells were present was estimated from reference gene primer amplification. The data were produced by immunoSEQ multiplex PCR, yet TCRdb's version contains in-frame clones alone and is incomplete. D and trimming come from the DNA, and the V and J calls and clone size come from that table. The data hold about 94,000 clones, with about 82% observed a single time. Germline lookup yields CDR1 SGHDT and CDR2 YYEEEE. The CDR3 loop spans 15 amino acids. Between the trimmed V and J ends, which lost 2 bases and 0 bases, there was a span of 9 bases. Sequenced sample: peripheral blood. This TCR was recovered from a woman aged 55-70 years in a cohort sampled during active or convalescent COVID-19. V gene TRBV5-6 combines with J gene TRBJ2-1, with unresolved D. CDR3 loop: CASSFTRSSYNEQFF. The CDR3 region has the DNA TGTGCCAGCAGCTTTACGAGGAGCTCCTACAATGAGCAGTTCTTC. The variable domain in full, completed from reference TRBV5-6 and TRBJ2-1, reads DAGVTQSPTHLIKTRGQQVTLRCSPKSGHDTVSWYQQALGQGPQFIFQYYEEEERQRGNFPDRFSGHQFPNYSSELNVNALLLGDSALYLCASSFTRSSYNEQFFGPGTRLTVL.